A single sample is the source of the 16 T cell receptor beta chains below, sequenced in a study of T cell repertoires in MIS-A myocarditis. The repertoire was sequenced with immunoSEQ multiplex PCR; TCRdb's copy has only in-frame clones and lacks some. The sample carries about 11,000 clones, about 83% recorded once. Sample: right ventricle heart tissue obtained at autopsy. These receptors came from a man aged 18 to 35 with fulminant myocarditis from multisystem inflammatory syndrome in adults (MIS-A) after COVID-19.

The chain carries TRBV7-3 and TRBJ1-1; D is possibly TRBD1 (5 bases). This CDR3 comprises 14 residues. V gave up 2 bases and J gave up 6 bases, with 13 bases separating them. CDR1 and CDR2 from the germline V gene are SGHTA and FQGTGA. The CDR3 protein is CASSLSGTGSEAFF. As DNA, the CDR3 is TGTGCCAGCAGCTTATCGGGGACCGGTTCTGAAGCTTTCTTT. The full variable domain, rest sourced from reference TRBV7-3 and TRBJ1-1, is GAGVSQTPSNKVTEKGKYVELRCDPISGHTALYWYRQSLGQGPEFLIYFQGTGAADDSGLPNDRFFAVRPEGSVSTLKIQRTERGDSAVYLCASSLSGTGSEAFFGQGTRLTVV.

The chain uses TRBV4-2 and TRBJ1-2; tentatively, D is TRBD1 (5 bases). Trimming removed 1 base at V and 8 bases at J, with 17 bases between. Germline V gives CDR1 LGHNA, CDR2 YNFKEQ. This CDR3 has 15 residues. The CDR3 here is CASSQGVLGEWGYTF. In DNA form, the CDR3 reads TGTGCCAGCAGCCAAGGGGTTCTAGGGGAATGGGGCTACACCTTC.

In this sample, this clone turned up once. This chain connects TRBV9 to TRBJ2-5, with D uncertain. Trimming pared 0 bases from V and 6 bases from J, leaving 18 bases between. Germline V gene lookup returns CDR1 SGDLS and CDR2 YYNGEE. This CDR3 has 16 residues. CDR3 nucleotides: TGTGCCAGCAGCGTAGGGTTGACCGTAGGCCATCAGACCCAGTACTTC. As protein: CASSVGLTVGHQTQYF.

The genes are TRBV10-3 and TRBJ2-7; maybe TRBD2 (5 bases). V was trimmed by 7 bases and J by 0 bases, leaving 10 bases between them. Per the germline V gene, CDR1 is ENHRY and CDR2 is SYGVKD. The CDR3 contains 13 residues. The CDR3 DNA sequence: TGTGCCATCAAGGTAGAGGGCTCCTACGAGCAGTACTTC. Translated, it gives CAIKVEGSYEQYF.

The chain combines TRBV19 with TRBJ1-1; possibly TRBD1 for D (6 bases). The CDR3 covers 14 residues. Deletions cut 2 bases from V and 6 bases from J, with 13 bases between. The germline gives CDR1 LNHDA, CDR2 SQIVND (reference sequence). The CDR3 spells CASSINRVTSEAFF. CDR3 nucleotide sequence: TGTGCCAGTAGTATAAACAGGGTAACATCTGAAGCTTTCTTT. The variable domain in full, completed from reference TRBV19 and TRBJ1-1, reads DGGITQSPKYLFRKEGQNVTLSCEQNLNHDAMYWYRQDPGQGLRLIYYSQIVNDFQKGDIAEGYSVSREKKESFPLTVTSAQKNPTAFYLCASSINRVTSEAFFGQGTRLTVV.

V gene TRBV28 combines with J gene TRBJ1-2; 7 bases align to TRBD1. The germline CDR1 and CDR2 sequences are MDHEN and SYDVKM. The CDR3 runs to 14 residues. V shed 7 bases, J shed 0 bases, and the junction held 5 bases outside the gene matches. This chain's CDR3 is CASKRGGANYGYTF. CDR3 sequence (DNA): TGTGCCAGCAAGCGAGGGGGCGCTAACTATGGCTACACCTTC.

V is TRBV7-9 and J is TRBJ2-3; TRBD2 matches at 8 bases. V gave up 4 bases and J gave up 1 base; unmatched junction bases: 4. The germline V gene has CDR1 SEHNR and CDR2 FQNEAQ (reference sequence). The CDR3 runs to 15 residues. CDR3 sequence reads: CASSSGTSRTDTQYF. Here the CDR3 DNA reads TGTGCCAGCAGCTCCGGGACTAGTCGCACAGATACGCAGTATTTT.

J is TRBJ1-6 and V is TRBV9; 8 nucleotides match TRBD1. The CDR3 length is 14 residues. The V gene end was trimmed by 9 bases and the J gene end by 7 bases; junction bases not matched to a gene: 9. Germline V gives CDR1 SGDLS, CDR2 YYNGEE. The chain's CDR3 is CATSRDRTNSPLHF. In DNA, the CDR3 is TGTGCCACAAGCCGGGACAGGACGAATTCACCCCTCCACTTT.

This sequence joins TRBV19 and TRBJ1-2; tentatively, D is TRBD1 (6 bases). V was cut by 6 bases and J by 7 bases, with 15 bases left in between. Per the germline V gene, CDR1 is LNHDA and CDR2 is SQIVND (reference sequence). The CDR3 contains 13 residues. The CDR3 nucleotides read TGTGCCAGTAGCCCACAGGGAAGGGGTGGCTACACCTTC. This sequence encodes CASSPQGRGGYTF. Drawing the rest from reference TRBV19 and TRBJ1-2, the complete variable domain is DGGITQSPKYLFRKEGQNVTLSCEQNLNHDAMYWYRQDPGQGLRLIYYSQIVNDFQKGDIAEGYSVSREKKESFPLTVTSAQKNPTAFYLCASSPQGRGGYTFGSGTRLTVV.

The chain uses TRBV5-5 and TRBJ1-4, with D possibly matching TRBD1 (5 bases). The V end lost 4 bases, the J end lost 8 bases, and 18 bases lay between the germline ends. The germline V gene encodes CDR1 SGHKS and CDR2 YYEKEE (reference sequence). This CDR3 is 15 amino acids long. CDR3 residues: CASSLGGVGGEKLFF. The CDR3 DNA reads TGTGCCAGCAGCCTCGGGGGGGTCGGAGGCGAAAAACTGTTTTTT.

The rearrangement uses TRBV5-1 and TRBJ1-2; D call uncertain. From germline, CDR1 is SGHRS and CDR2 YFSETQ. V was clipped by 0 bases and J by 0 bases, with 18 bases between them. The CDR3 runs to 18 residues. CDR3 sequence reads: CASSLVVDGRGSNYGYTF. CDR3 bases: TGCGCCAGCAGCTTGGTAGTAGACGGGAGAGGTTCTAACTATGGCTACACCTTC.

The CDR3 sequence is CASSQIAGGTDTQYF. In DNA, the CDR3 is TGTGCCAGCAGCCAGATAGCGGGGGGCACAGATACGCAGTATTTT. The chain recombines TRBV9 with TRBJ2-3; 9 bases match TRBD2. The V gene's germline CDR1 is SGDLS and CDR2 YYNGEE. This CDR3 has 15 amino acids. V lost 4 bases, J lost 1 base, and 4 bases stayed unmatched.

This chain joins TRBV4-3 and TRBJ1-4; D unclear. CDR1 is LGHNA, CDR2 YSLEER, per germline. CDR3 size: 15 residues. The V and J ends lost 2 bases and 7 bases respectively, with 14 bases between them. Written as DNA, the CDR3 is TGCGCCAGCAGCCAACCGGTCGCAGGAGGTGAAAAACTGTTTTTT. Translation gives CASSQPVAGGEKLFF.

The rearrangement uses TRBV29-1 and TRBJ2-5, with TRBD1 identical over 10 bases. The germline V gene encodes CDR1 SQVTM and CDR2 ANQGSEA. The CDR3 is made up of 12 amino acids. Trimming took 7 bases from V and 6 from J; bases not matched to a gene: 5. The CDR3 bases are TGCAGCGGTGGGACAGGGGAAAAGACCCAGTACTTC. Residues: CSGGTGEKTQYF. The full variable domain, rest sourced from reference TRBV29-1 and TRBJ2-5, is SAVISQKPSRDICQRGTSLTIQCQVDSQVTMMFWYRQQPGQSLTLIATANQGSEATYESGFVIDKFPISRPNLTFSTLTVSNMSPEDSSIYLCSGGTGEKTQYFGPGTRLLVL.

The V call is TRBV5-1, the J call TRBJ2-1, with D possibly being TRBD2 (6 bases). V lost 0 bases to trimming and J lost 12 bases, with 19 bases between them. Germline CDR1 reads SGHRS; CDR2 reads YFSETQ. The CDR3 loop spans 15 amino acids. As DNA, the CDR3 is TGCGCCAGCAGCTTGGCAGGACTATCTCCTGTGGGGCAGTTCTTC. Its protein is CASSLAGLSPVGQFF.

The V and J genes are TRBV28 and TRBJ1-2; D is possibly TRBD1 (6 bases). Germline V CDR1 and CDR2: MDHEN, SYDVKM. V shed 6 bases and J shed 1 base, with 21 bases lying between them. The CDR3 runs to 17 residues. CDR3 amino acids: CASSSPGVGRVNYGYTF. Here the CDR3 DNA reads TGTGCCAGCAGCTCCCCAGGGGTGGGAAGGGTTAACTATGGCTACACCTTC.